Following are 30 T cell receptor beta chains from one sample sequenced in a study of blood T cell repertoires in COVID-19. Some clones are missing from TCRdb's copy, which holds only in-frame ones; the method was immunoSEQ multiplex PCR. The profile shows 35,000 to 45,000 clones, around 89% of them singletons. Sequencing used peripheral blood. The receptors here all came from a human donor in a cohort sampled during active COVID-19.

CDR3 protein: CASSVASGWVNIQYF. CDR3 nucleotides: TGTGCCAGCAGCGTAGCCTCAGGGTGGGTTAACATTCAGTACTTC. The chain links TRBV9 to TRBJ2-4; D is perhaps TRBD1 (5 bases). This CDR3 is built from 15 residues. Between the trimmed V and J ends, which lost 0 bases and 7 bases, there was a span of 14 bases. In germline, CDR1 is SGDLS, CDR2 YYNGEE.

This chain uses TRBV29-1 with TRBJ2-5; no clear D. Germline loops: CDR1 SQVTM, CDR2 ANQGSEA. This CDR3 comprises 14 residues. Trimming shortened V by 7 bases and J by 4 bases, and 19 bases separated the two germline ends. The DNA of the CDR3 is TGCAGCGCCGCCCGCCCGTCGGTCTCAGAGACCCAGTACTTC. Amino acids: CSAARPSVSETQYF. Combining the CDR3 with reference TRBV29-1 and TRBJ2-5 gives the whole variable domain SAVISQKPSRDICQRGTSLTIQCQVDSQVTMMFWYRQQPGQSLTLIATANQGSEATYESGFVIDKFPISRPNLTFSTLTVSNMSPEDSSIYLCSAARPSVSETQYFGPGTRLLVL.

The chain is built from TRBV20-1 and TRBJ2-1, with D tentatively TRBD2 (6 bases). This CDR3 has 11 residues. Germline V gene sequence: CDR1 DFQATT, CDR2 SNEGSKA (reference sequence). V dropped 3 bases and J dropped 11 bases, with 11 bases sitting between them. The CDR3 sequence is CSASSGTKQFF. The CDR3 DNA reads TGCAGTGCTAGTAGCGGTACTAAGCAGTTCTTC.

Only a few counts were recorded for this clone. CDR3 residues: CASRDTRGPAGELFF. The DNA of the CDR3 is TGTGCCAGCAGAGACACGAGGGGGCCGGCCGGGGAGCTGTTTTTT. The chain carries TRBV11-2 and TRBJ2-2; TRBD1 matches 7 bases. This CDR3 has 15 residues. Germline loops: CDR1 SGHAT, CDR2 FQNNGV. J gave up 6 bases and V 6 bases, and 10 bases lay outside the gene matches.

The V gene is TRBV27, the J gene TRBJ2-3; D is uncertain. Germline lookup yields CDR1 MNHEY and CDR2 SMNVEV (reference sequence). Trimming left V 5 bases short and J 5 bases short, with 17 bases between. There are 15 residues in the CDR3. This CDR3 reads CASSPNPTTGDTQYF. The CDR3 nucleotides read TGTGCCAGCAGTCCAAACCCAACTACTGGAGATACGCAGTATTTT.

The chain links TRBV4-1 to TRBJ2-7, with 10 nucleotides matching TRBD1. Germline values: CDR1 MGHRA, CDR2 YSYEKL. V gave up 1 base and J gave up 2 bases; unmatched junction bases: 2. This CDR3 region has 15 residues. This chain's CDR3 is CASSQGTGGTYEQYF. In DNA, the CDR3 is TGCGCCAGCAGCCAAGGGACAGGGGGGACCTACGAGCAGTACTTC.

This sequence joins TRBV3-1 (or the pseudogene TRBV3-2) and TRBJ2-2; 9 nucleotides agree with TRBD1. There are 16 residues in the CDR3. V gave up 6 bases and J gave up 6 bases; unmatched junction bases: 11. Germline-derived CDR1 and CDR2 are LGHDT and YNNKEL (reference sequence). The CDR3 bases are TGTGCCAGCAGTTCCCGGGACAGGGTAATTTCCGGGGAGCTGTTTTTT. The encoded protein is CASSSRDRVISGELFF.

This sequence joins TRBV6-5 and TRBJ1-2, with a possible D match to TRBD1 (5 bases). The CDR3 has 15 residues. Germline lookup yields CDR1 MNHEY and CDR2 SVGAGI. Between the trimmed V and J ends, which lost 5 bases and 4 bases, there was a span of 17 bases. In nucleotides, the CDR3 is TGTGCCAGCAGTCGCCCATCGGGGGTTCCCTATGGCTACACCTTC. This codes for CASSRPSGVPYGYTF.

This rearrangement joins TRBV5-5 to TRBJ1-2, with D perhaps matching TRBD1 (6 bases). The germline CDR1 and CDR2 sequences are SGHKS and YYEKEE (reference sequence). Trimming cost V 2 bases and J 4 bases, with 12 bases left between them. The CDR3 is 14 amino acids. The CDR3 loop is CASSLYREIYGYTF. For the CDR3, the DNA is TGTGCCAGCAGCTTATACAGGGAGATCTATGGCTACACCTTC.

The chain combines TRBV4-2 with TRBJ1-4; 8 nucleotides match TRBD1. In germline, CDR1 is LGHNA, CDR2 YNFKEQ. This CDR3 comprises 16 residues. After removal of 1 base from V and 5 bases from J, the junction contained 6 bases not matched to a gene. In DNA form, the CDR3 reads TGTGCCAGCAGCCAAGCGTGGGGACAGGAGAATGAAAAACTGTTTTTT. Residues: CASSQAWGQENEKLFF.

This chain uses TRBV6-5 with TRBJ2-5; possibly TRBD2 for D (6 bases). This CDR3 contains 15 residues. CDR1 is MNHEY and CDR2 is SVGAGI in the germline V gene. V was trimmed by 6 bases and J by 7 bases, leaving 21 bases between them. The CDR3 sequence: CASRRTSSTFGTQYF. The CDR3 DNA reads as TGTGCCAGCAGGAGAACTAGCTCAACCTTTGGGACCCAGTACTTC.

The chain carries TRBV30 and TRBJ2-1, with D maybe TRBD1 (6 bases). The CDR3 is 21 residues long. CDR1 and CDR2 (germline): GTSNPN, SVGIG (reference sequence). Trimming stripped 4 bases from V and 2 bases from J, with 33 bases between. CDR3 nucleotide sequence: TGTGCCTGGACTCCCCACGGTACAGGGATTTTGGAGAACGGCCCCTACAATGAGCAGTTCTTC. Its protein product is CAWTPHGTGILENGPYNEQFF.

The V gene is TRBV5-6, the J gene TRBJ2-7, with a possible D match to TRBD2 (5 bases). Trimming left V 4 bases short and J 4 bases short, with 21 bases between. Germline V gene data show CDR1 as SGHDT and CDR2 as YYEEEE. The CDR3 runs to 16 residues. The CDR3, as DNA: TGTGCCAGCAGCCTCGGACTCTCACCGGTGAAGTACGAGCAGTACTTC. As protein: CASSLGLSPVKYEQYF.

The rearrangement joins TRBV21-1 to TRBJ1-6. TRBV21-1 is assigned pseudogene status. This CDR3 region has 15 residues. In DNA, the CDR3 is TGTGCCAGCAGCCCCCGGGTCGGGGGGCATTCACCCCTCCACTTT. This translates into CASSPRVGGHSPLHF.

The gene calls are TRBV5-1 and TRBJ2-5; possible D gene TRBD1, 5 bases. Deletions cut 4 bases from V and 7 bases from J, with 17 bases between. In germline, CDR1 is SGHRS, CDR2 YFSETQ. The CDR3 contains 14 residues. The CDR3, as DNA: TGCGCCAGCAGCCAAACCGACAGCTTCGGGACCCAGTACTTC. Translation gives CASSQTDSFGTQYF. Combining the CDR3 with reference TRBV5-1 and TRBJ2-5 gives the whole variable domain KAGVTQTPRYLIKTRGQQVTLSCSPISGHRSVSWYQQTPGQGLQFLFEYFSETQRNKGNFPGRFSGRQFSNSRSEMNVSTLELGDSALYLCASSQTDSFGTQYFGPGTRLLVL.

The chain carries TRBV10-3 and TRBJ1-4; D is possibly TRBD1 (6 bases). The CDR3 spans 17 residues. The V gene's germline CDR1 is ENHRY and CDR2 SYGVKD. The V end lost 2 bases, the J end lost 0 bases, and 13 bases lay between the germline ends. CDR3 protein: CAISEEGVSATNEKLFF. The CDR3 DNA sequence: TGTGCCATCAGTGAGGAGGGGGTCTCTGCAACTAATGAAAAACTGTTTTTT.

The rearrangement uses TRBV6-5 and TRBJ1-2; 9 bases fit TRBD1. This CDR3 contains 13 residues. The germline V gene encodes CDR1 MNHEY and CDR2 SVGAGI. Trimming removed 6 bases from V and 8 bases from J; junction bases left unmatched: 7. Here the CDR3 reads CASRQQGAGGYTF. CDR3 DNA: TGTGCCAGCAGACAACAGGGGGCTGGGGGCTACACCTTC.

The J gene is TRBJ2-1, the V gene TRBV7-8; TRBD2 matches 8 bases. There are 17 residues in the CDR3. Looked up from germline, CDR1 is SGHVS and CDR2 is FQNEAQ. V lost 0 bases, J lost 2 bases, and 6 bases stayed unmatched. DNA for the CDR3: TGTGCCAGCAGCTTAGCGACGCTAGCGGGTACCTACAATGAGCAGTTCTTC. Protein: CASSLATLAGTYNEQFF.

V gene TRBV4-3 combines with J gene TRBJ1-2; 8 bases align to TRBD1. Trimming removed 0 bases from V and 8 bases from J; junction bases left unmatched: 8. The CDR3 loop spans 15 amino acids. In germline, CDR1 is LGHNA, CDR2 YSLEER. In DNA form, the CDR3 reads TGCGCCAGCAGCCAAGATATGCAGGGGGCTCGGGGCTACACCTTC. Protein sequence: CASSQDMQGARGYTF.

The rearrangement links TRBV2 to TRBJ2-3; 7 bases match TRBD1. This CDR3 is 14 amino acids long. V was clipped by 3 bases and J by 4 bases; unmatched bases: 4. The germline V gene has CDR1 SNHLY and CDR2 FYNNEI. DNA for the CDR3: TGTGCCAGCAGTGACTCTACAGGGGCAGATACGCAGTATTTT. Encoded protein: CASSDSTGADTQYF.

The chain is built from TRBV24-1 and TRBJ2-2; 7 nucleotides align to TRBD2. The CDR3 is 16 amino acids. Germline assignment: CDR1 KGHDR and CDR2 SFDVKD. Unmatched junction bases numbered 3, after V lost 3 bases and J lost 0 bases. CDR3 amino acids: CATSDRLAANTGELFF. CDR3 bases: TGTGCCACCAGTGATCGACTAGCCGCGAACACCGGGGAGCTGTTTTTT.

The chain couples TRBV6-2 or TRBV6-3 to TRBJ2-2; no clear D gene. Germline V lookup: CDR1 MNHEY, CDR2 SVGEGT. The length of the CDR3 is 14 residues. Trimming took 0 bases from V and 7 from J, leaving 9 bases between them. The CDR3 nucleotides are TGTGCCAGCAGTTACTCGTTTAACGGCGGGGAGCTGTTTTTT. It yields the protein CASSYSFNGGELFF.

The chain links TRBV5-1 to TRBJ2-7, with 7 positions matching TRBD2. The CDR3 runs 16 residues. Unmatched junction bases numbered 8, after V lost 0 bases and J lost 2 bases. The germline V gene has CDR1 SGHRS and CDR2 YFSETQ. As DNA, the CDR3 is TGCGCCAGCAGCTTGGCCCCATCCGGGGGGACCTACGAGCAGTACTTC. It codes for CASSLAPSGGTYEQYF.

The V gene is TRBV7-9, the J gene TRBJ1-4; TRBD1 is a possible D gene (6 bases). Germline CDR1 SEHNR, CDR2 FQNEAQ (reference sequence). There are 17 residues in the CDR3. V was shortened by 3 bases and J by 7 bases, with 21 bases between the two germline ends. CDR3 bases: TGTGCCAGCAGCTTTGGGGACAAACCCCTAAGGACTGAAAAACTGTTTTTT. Its protein product is CASSFGDKPLRTEKLFF.

The V call is TRBV4-3, the J call TRBJ1-3; the D is unclear. Germline lookup yields CDR1 LGHNA and CDR2 YSLEER. The CDR3 has 13 residues. V lost 0 bases, J lost 4 bases, and 4 bases lay in between. For the CDR3, the DNA is TGCGCCAGCAGCCAAGACGAGGGAAACACCATATATTTT. Amino acid sequence: CASSQDEGNTIYF.

This chain uses TRBV25-1 with TRBJ2-7; TRBD2 might be the D (6 bases). The CDR3 spans 14 residues. Trimming cost V 1 base and J 2 bases, with 9 bases left between them. From germline, CDR1 is MGHDK and CDR2 SYGVNS. The CDR3 DNA is TGTGCCAGCAGTGAATCCGGGGGTCCCTACGAGCAGTACTTC. Translation: CASSESGGPYEQYF.

This chain joins TRBV6-6 and TRBJ2-5, with 13 bases identical to TRBD2. The CDR3 spans 15 residues. With 10 bases clipped from V and 2 bases from J, the junction kept 7 bases outside the gene matches. Germline V CDR1 and CDR2: MNHNY, SVGAGI (reference sequence). CDR3 residues: CATAGLAGFQETQYF. The CDR3 nucleotides read TGTGCCACAGCGGGACTAGCGGGGTTTCAAGAGACCCAGTACTTC.

The J gene is TRBJ2-5, the V gene TRBV27, with TRBD1 matching 7 bases. CDR3 length: 17 amino acids. Germline V lookup: CDR1 MNHEY, CDR2 SMNVEV (reference sequence). The V and J ends lost 7 bases and 1 base, in that order; junction bases with no gene match: 15. The CDR3 DNA follows: TGTGCCAGCACCTCCCTTCCCCACCGGGACAGCCAAGAGACCCAGTACTTC. This gives the protein CASTSLPHRDSQETQYF.

The genes are TRBV19 and TRBJ2-1; perhaps TRBD2 as D (5 bases). Germline CDR1 is LNHDA and CDR2 is SQIVND (reference sequence). Trimming took off 1 base at V and 8 bases at J, with 15 bases between the two ends. This CDR3 spans 15 amino acids. Here the CDR3 DNA reads TGTGCCAGTAGTATAGGTAGGACTCTATATGATGAGCAGTTCTTC. Translated: CASSIGRTLYDEQFF. Combining the CDR3 with reference TRBV19 and TRBJ2-1 gives the whole variable domain DGGITQSPKYLFRKEGQNVTLSCEQNLNHDAMYWYRQDPGQGLRLIYYSQIVNDFQKGDIAEGYSVSREKKESFPLTVTSAQKNPTAFYLCASSIGRTLYDEQFFGPGTRLTVL.

The V call is TRBV12-5, the J call TRBJ2-2; 9 bases map to TRBD1. Germline values: CDR1 LGHNT, CDR2 FRNRAP. CDR3 length: 15 residues. With V trimmed by 5 bases and J by 5 bases, 6 bases remained unmatched. CDR3 region: CASGPWTGETGELFF. The DNA for the CDR3 is TGTGCTAGTGGTCCATGGACAGGGGAGACCGGGGAGCTGTTTTTT.